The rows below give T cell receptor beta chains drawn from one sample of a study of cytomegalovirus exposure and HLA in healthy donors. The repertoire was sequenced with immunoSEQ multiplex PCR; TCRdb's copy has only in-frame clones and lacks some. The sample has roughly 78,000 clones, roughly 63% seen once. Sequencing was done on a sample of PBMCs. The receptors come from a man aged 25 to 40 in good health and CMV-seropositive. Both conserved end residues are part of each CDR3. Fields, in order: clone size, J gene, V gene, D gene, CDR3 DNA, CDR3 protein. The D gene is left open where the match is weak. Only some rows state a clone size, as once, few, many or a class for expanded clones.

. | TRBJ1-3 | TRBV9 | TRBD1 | TGTGCCAGCAGCGCACTGGGACAGGCGACTGGAAACACCATATATTTT | CASSALGQATGNTIYF
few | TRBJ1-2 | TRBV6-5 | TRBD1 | TGTGCCAGCAGTTACACAGGGGATGGCTACACCTTC | CASSYTGDGYTF
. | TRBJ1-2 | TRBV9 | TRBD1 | TGTGCCAGCAGCGTAGCTCAGACAGGGGAGAATGGCTACACCTTC | CASSVAQTGENGYTF
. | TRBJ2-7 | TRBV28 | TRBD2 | TGTGCCATCCTGTGGCGGGAGGGCTCCGAGCAGTACTTC | CAILWREGSEQYF
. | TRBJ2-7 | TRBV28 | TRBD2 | TGTGCCAGCAGTTTACCTGCGGGAGGGTTATACGAGCAGTACTTC | CASSLPAGGLYEQYF
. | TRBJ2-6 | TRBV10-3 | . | TGTGCCATCAGTGAGGGACAGCGCGTCTCTGGGGCCAACGTCCTGACTTTC | CAISEGQRVSGANVLTF
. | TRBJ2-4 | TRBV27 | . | TGTGCCAGCAGTGAACAGGGATCGGCCAAAAACATTCAGTACTTC | CASSEQGSAKNIQYF
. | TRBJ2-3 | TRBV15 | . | TGTGCCACCAGCAGAGTGGTAGCGCAGCTTTCAGATACGCAGTATTTT | CATSRVVAQLSDTQYF
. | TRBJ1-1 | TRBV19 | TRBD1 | TGTGCCTGTTGGGACAGGGGAAACACTGAAGCTTTCTTT | CACWDRGNTEAFF
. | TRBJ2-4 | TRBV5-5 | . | TGTGCCAGCAGCTTGCTAGTAGCCAAAAACATTCAGTACTTC | CASSLLVAKNIQYF
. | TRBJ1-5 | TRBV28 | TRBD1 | TGTGCCAGCAGTCCGACAGGGGAGTACAATCAGCCCCAGCATTTT | CASSPTGEYNQPQHF
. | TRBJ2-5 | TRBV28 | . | TGTGCCAGCAGTCCCCCGGGACTGGGGGGAGAGACCCAGTACTTC | CASSPPGLGGETQYF
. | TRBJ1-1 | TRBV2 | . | TGTGCCAGCAGCGTTGACAGTGAAGCTTTCTTT | CASSVDSEAFF
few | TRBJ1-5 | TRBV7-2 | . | TGTGCCAGCAGCTTAAGTACGGATCAGCCCCAGCATTTT | CASSLSTDQPQHF
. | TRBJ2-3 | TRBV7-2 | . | TGTGCCAGCAGCTCAGACACTTCAAGCACAGATACGCAGTATTTT | CASSSDTSSTDTQYF
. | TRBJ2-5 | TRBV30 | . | TGTGCCTGGAGTGTACTCGGTCCCCAGTACTTC | CAWSVLGPQYF
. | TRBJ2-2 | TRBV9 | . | TGTGCCAGCAGCGTAGGAGACCCCATGCGGGTGCGCACCGGGGAGCTGTTTTTT | CASSVGDPMRVRTGELFF
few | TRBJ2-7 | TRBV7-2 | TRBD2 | TGTGCCATAGAGATAGCGGGGGGCTACGAGCAGTACTTC | CAIEIAGGYEQYF
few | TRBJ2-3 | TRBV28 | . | TGTGCCAGCAGCCCTTATCGGACAGATACGCAGTATTTT | CASSPYRTDTQYF
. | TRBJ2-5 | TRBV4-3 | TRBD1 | TGCGCCAGCAGCCAAGAGGCAGGGGGCGCGGAAGAGACCCAGTACTTC | CASSQEAGGAEETQYF
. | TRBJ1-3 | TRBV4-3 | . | TGCGCCAGCAGCCAAGATACTTCTTCTGGAAACACCATATATTTT | CASSQDTSSGNTIYF
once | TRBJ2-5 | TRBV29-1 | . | TGCAGCGGTGGGAAGGCCCTGGAGGGCCAAGAGACCCAGTACTTC | CSGGKALEGQETQYF
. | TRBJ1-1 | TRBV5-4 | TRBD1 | TGTGCCAGCAGCCTAGGGACAGGAACGGCTTTCTTT | CASSLGTGTAFF
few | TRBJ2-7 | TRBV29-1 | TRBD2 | TGCAGCGCCCAAGCGGGGCCCTCCTACGAGCAGTACTTC | CSAQAGPSYEQYF
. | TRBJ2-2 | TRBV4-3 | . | TGCGCCAGCAGCCAAGATCCGGGACACGCGAACACCGGGGAGCTGTTTTTT | CASSQDPGHANTGELFF
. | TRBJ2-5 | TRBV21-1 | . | TGTGCCAGCAGCAACGTAGACAGCGCAAGGGAGACCCAGTACTTC | CASSNVDSARETQYF
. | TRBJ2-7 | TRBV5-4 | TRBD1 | TGTGCCAGCAGAACCGGACAGGGGGCCTACGAGCAGTACTTC | CASRTGQGAYEQYF
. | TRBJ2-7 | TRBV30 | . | . | CAWSVGPGTGARF
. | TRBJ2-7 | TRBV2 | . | TGTGCCAGCAGCCAAGATGGGGGGGGGCAAAAGCAGTACTTC | CASSQDGGGQKQYF
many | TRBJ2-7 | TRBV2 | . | TGTGCCAGCAGTGTGGCCAGAACCTACGAGCAGTACTTC | CASSVARTYEQYF